A single sample is the source of the 10 T cell receptor beta chains below, sequenced in a study of T cell responses to AZD1222 COVID-19 vaccine. Some clones are missing from TCRdb's copy, which holds only in-frame ones; the method was immunoSEQ multiplex PCR. The table shows 150,000 to 200,000 clones, with around 94% occurring only once. The sample in question was peripheral blood, obtained 28 days after the second AZD1222 dose. The receptor source for this set is an adult who received the AZD1222 COVID-19 vaccine.

The chain links TRBV3-1 (or the pseudogene TRBV3-2) to TRBJ1-2; D possibly corresponds to TRBD1 (6 bases). V lost 4 bases and J lost 8, with 14 bases in between. Germline V gene lookup returns CDR1 LGHDT and CDR2 YNNKEL (reference sequence). The CDR3 sequence is 13 residues long. CDR3 DNA sequence: TGTGCCAGCAGCCGAACAACAGGGCAAGGCTACACCTTC. This gives the protein CASSRTTGQGYTF.

This chain joins TRBV7-8 and TRBJ1-5; TRBD1 matches 7 bases. The V gene's germline CDR1 is SGHVS and CDR2 FQNEAQ. V was clipped by 1 base and J by 7 bases; unmatched bases: 7. The length of the CDR3 is 15 residues. The CDR3 loop is CASSLGGGSGQPQHF. The CDR3 DNA reads TGTGCCAGCAGCTTAGGAGGGGGCAGCGGGCAGCCCCAGCATTTT.

The chain recombines TRBV7-9 with TRBJ2-1; 8 bases map to TRBD1. This CDR3 spans 18 amino acids. Germline assignment: CDR1 SEHNR and CDR2 FQNEAQ (reference sequence). The V and J ends lost 5 bases and 0 bases, in that order; junction bases with no gene match: 12. CDR3 region: CASSPPLGDRYSYNEQFF. The CDR3 DNA follows: TGTGCCAGCAGCCCCCCCTTGGGGGACAGGTACTCCTACAATGAGCAGTTCTTC.

The chain is built from TRBV13 and TRBJ2-3; D gene ambiguous. The CDR3 consists of 11 residues. V lost 4 bases, J lost 5 bases, and 4 bases lay in between. Germline values: CDR1 PRHDT, CDR2 FYEKMQ (reference sequence). The CDR3 loop reads CASSSRDTQYF. The CDR3 coding sequence is TGTGCCAGCAGCTCCAGAGATACGCAGTATTTT. Supplemented by reference TRBV13 and TRBJ2-3, the full variable domain reads AAGVIQSPRHLIKEKRETATLKCYPIPRHDTVYWYQQGPGQDPQFLISFYEKMQSDKGSIPDRFSAQQFSDYHSELNMSSLELGDSALYFCASSSRDTQYFGPGTRLTVL.

The V call is TRBV6-5, the J call TRBJ2-5; D remains unclear. V lost 0 bases and J 3 bases, leaving 11 bases between the germline ends. From germline, CDR1 is MNHEY and CDR2 SVGAGI. This CDR3 contains 15 residues. The CDR3 nucleotides are TGTGCCAGCAGTTACTCGAGGAATAGCAAAGAGACCCAGTACTTC. Translated: CASSYSRNSKETQYF.

The chain joins TRBV15 to TRBJ2-3; 12 bases agree with TRBD2. CDR3 length equals 18 residues. V trimming: 2 bases; J trimming: 0 bases; junction bases outside the gene matches: 6. Germline CDR1 reads LNHNV; CDR2 reads YYDKDF (reference sequence). CDR3 nucleotide sequence: TGTGCCACCAGCAGACTAGCGGGAGGGCGAAAGAGCACAGATACGCAGTATTTT. Its protein product is CATSRLAGGRKSTDTQYF.

This chain joins TRBV11-1 and TRBJ1-4; a possible D gene is TRBD1 (6 bases). Germline assignment: CDR1 SGHAT and CDR2 FQDESV (reference sequence). CDR3 length equals 14 residues. V gave up 7 bases and J gave up 8 bases, with 17 bases separating them. CDR3 loop: CASISGGQLEKLFF. The CDR3 nucleotides read TGTGCCAGCATCTCCGGGGGGCAGCTAGAAAAACTGTTTTTT.

The V gene is TRBV30, the J gene TRBJ1-6; perhaps TRBD1 as D (5 bases). Germline V lookup: CDR1 GTSNPN, CDR2 SVGIG (reference sequence). CDR3 length: 14 amino acids. V dropped 0 bases and J dropped 10 bases, with 13 bases sitting between them. The CDR3 region is CAWSVGSGGSPLHF. The CDR3 nucleotides are TGTGCCTGGAGTGTAGGGAGCGGGGGATCACCCCTCCACTTT.

V gene TRBV7-9 combines with J gene TRBJ2-1, with 10 bases fitting TRBD2. The germline CDR1 and CDR2 sequences are SEHNR and FQNEAQ (reference sequence). This CDR3 comprises 12 residues. V was pared by 5 bases and J by 10 bases, with 2 bases of the junction left unmatched. CDR3 protein: CASSATSGEQFF. The DNA of the CDR3 is TGTGCCAGCAGCGCGACTAGCGGGGAGCAGTTCTTC.

CDR3 DNA sequence: TGTGCCAGTAGTGGGACGGGAGGGGGCAATCAGCCCCAGCATTTT. It codes for CASSGTGGGNQPQHF. The chain is built from TRBV19 and TRBJ1-5, with a tentative D call TRBD1 (5 bases). Germline V CDR1 and CDR2: LNHDA, SQIVND (reference sequence). V gave up 5 bases and J gave up 2 bases, with 13 bases separating them. This CDR3 spans 15 amino acids.